This T cell receptor (beta chain) was captured by sequencing in a study of OX40 agonist ivuxolimab in advanced cancers. Study in general: Patients were given ivuxolimab, an antibody that agonizes OX40 (CD134). The study, taken as a whole, reports: At doses 0.1 to 3.0 mg/kg, CD4+ and CD8+ clones expanded. The average count of expanded clones was higher among CD8+ T cells than among CD4+.

Trimming cost V 7 bases and J 4 bases; bases outside gene matches: 6. CDR1 and CDR2 from the germline V gene are SNHLY and FYNNEI. CDR3 length: 13 amino acids. The cohort excluded patients with autoimmune disease history or systemic immunosuppression. As regards this clone: What it binds is unknown.

Produced via immunoSEQ multiplex PCR; TCRdb's table is partial and in-frame only. The table shows approximately 100,000 clones, with about 87% occurring only once. This sample comprised CD4+ or CD8+ T cells sorted from blood, obtained in a trial of the OX40 agonist ivuxolimab. J is TRBJ1-1 and V is TRBV2; 7 nucleotides match TRBD1. The clonotype comes from an adult with an advanced solid tumor such as melanoma, head and neck, liver or kidney cancer. CDR3 amino acids: CASNRQGATEAFF. The CDR3 region has the DNA TGTGCCAGCAACAGACAGGGAGCCACTGAAGCTTTCTTT.